The clone carrying this T cell receptor beta chain is medium-sized (0.01 to 0.1%) in the sample. Its antigen is not identified. Unmatched junction bases numbered 3, after V lost 2 bases and J lost 2 bases. This CDR3 comprises 16 residues. In germline, CDR1 is ENHRY, CDR2 SYGVKD. This sample stems from a study of tumor-infiltrating lymphocytes in localized non-small cell lung cancer. Study conclusions and caveats: Recurrence-free survival showed no association with tumor T-cell fraction. Available tissue quantity limited TCR sequencing to a patient subset. Each assay used a separate piece of the same tissue.

Produced via immunoSEQ multiplex PCR; TCRdb's table is partial and in-frame only. The sample holds about 16,000 clones, around 74% seen once. This clonotype originated in a human donor with non-small cell lung cancer. Source material: lung tumor tissue. The V call is TRBV10-3, the J call TRBJ2-5, with 12 bases matching TRBD2. CDR3 in amino acids: CAISEGTSGLQETQYF. Written as DNA, the CDR3 is TGTGCCATCAGTGAGGGGACTAGCGGGTTACAAGAGACCCAGTACTTC.